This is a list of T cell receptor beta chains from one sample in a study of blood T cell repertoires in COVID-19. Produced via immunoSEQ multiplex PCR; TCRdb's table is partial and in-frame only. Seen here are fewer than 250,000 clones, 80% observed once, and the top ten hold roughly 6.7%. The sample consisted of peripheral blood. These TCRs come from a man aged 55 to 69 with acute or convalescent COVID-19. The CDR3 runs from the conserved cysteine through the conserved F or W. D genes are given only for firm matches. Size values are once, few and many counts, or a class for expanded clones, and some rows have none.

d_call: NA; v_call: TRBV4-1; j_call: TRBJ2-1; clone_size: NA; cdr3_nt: TGCGCCAGCAGCCAAGGGGGTGGGTCAGACAGGGAGCAGTTCTTC; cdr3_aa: CASSQGGGSDREQFF
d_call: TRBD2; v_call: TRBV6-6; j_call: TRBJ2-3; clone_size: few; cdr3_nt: TGTGCCAGCAGCCGAACACTAGCGGCCACCGAGGGAGATACGCAGTATTTT; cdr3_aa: CASSRTLAATEGDTQYF
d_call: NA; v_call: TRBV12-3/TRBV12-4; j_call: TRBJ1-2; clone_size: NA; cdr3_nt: TGTGCCAGCACTATAGACAGGTTAGGTGGCTACACCTTC; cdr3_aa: CASTIDRLGGYTF
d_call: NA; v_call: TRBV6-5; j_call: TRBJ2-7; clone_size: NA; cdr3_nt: TGTGCCAGCGGACATGCCTCCTACGAGCAGTACTTC; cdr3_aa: CASGHASYEQYF
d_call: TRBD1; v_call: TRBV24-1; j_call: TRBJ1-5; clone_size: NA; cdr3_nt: TGTGCCACCAGTGACCCCACAGGGGATAGGGATCAGCCCCAGCATTTT; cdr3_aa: CATSDPTGDRDQPQHF
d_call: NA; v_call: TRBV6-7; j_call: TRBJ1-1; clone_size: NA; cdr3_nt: TGTGCCCTACCGACCCCGGGGGGGAACACTGAAGCTTTCTTT; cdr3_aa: CALPTPGGNTEAFF
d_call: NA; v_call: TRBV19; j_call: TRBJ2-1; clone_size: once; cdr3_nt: TGTGCCAGTAGTAGTTTAAATTTGGTACAGGGACACAATGAGCAGTTCTTC; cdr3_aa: CASSSLNLVQGHNEQFF
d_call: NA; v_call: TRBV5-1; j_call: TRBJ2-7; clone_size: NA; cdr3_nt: TGCGCCAGCAGCTCTACTAGCTCCTACGAGCAGTACTTC; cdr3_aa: CASSSTSSYEQYF
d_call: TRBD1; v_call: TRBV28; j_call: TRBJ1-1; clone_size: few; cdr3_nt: TGTGCCAGCATCGATGGACAGGGAAGACTCACTGAAGCTTTCTTT; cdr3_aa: CASIDGQGRLTEAFF
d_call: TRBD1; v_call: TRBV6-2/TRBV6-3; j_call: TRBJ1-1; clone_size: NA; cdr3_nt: TGTGCCAGCAGTTACCAAACAGGGGGGGTGAGCCGAAGTGAAGCTTTCTTT; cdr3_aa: CASSYQTGGVSRSEAFF
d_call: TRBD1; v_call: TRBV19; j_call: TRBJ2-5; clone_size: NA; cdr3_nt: TGTGCCAGTAGAAGGACAGGCGGGGAGACCCAGTACTTC; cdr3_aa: CASRRTGGETQYF
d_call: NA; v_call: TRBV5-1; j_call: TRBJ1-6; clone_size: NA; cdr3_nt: TGCGCCAGCAGCCCTGCGGGGACGCCTTCACCCCTCCACTTT; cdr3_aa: CASSPAGTPSPLHF
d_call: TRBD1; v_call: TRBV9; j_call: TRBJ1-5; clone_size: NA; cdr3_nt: TGTGCCAGCAGCCGTGACAGGGAAAGCAATCAGCCCCAGCATTTT; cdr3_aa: CASSRDRESNQPQHF
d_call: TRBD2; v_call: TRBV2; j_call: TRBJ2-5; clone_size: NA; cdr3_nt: TGTGCCGGGGGGACTAGCGGGATCCAAGAGACCCAGTACTTC; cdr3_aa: CAGGTSGIQETQYF
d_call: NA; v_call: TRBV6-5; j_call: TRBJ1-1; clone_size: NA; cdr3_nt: TGTGCCAGCAGTACACAATCACAGCCGAACACTGAAGCTTTCTTT; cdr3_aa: CASSTQSQPNTEAFF
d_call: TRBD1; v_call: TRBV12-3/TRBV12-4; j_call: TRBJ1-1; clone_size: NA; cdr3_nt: TGTGCCAGCAGCCAGGGGGCTCGGACTGAAGCTTTCTTT; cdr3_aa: CASSQGARTEAFF
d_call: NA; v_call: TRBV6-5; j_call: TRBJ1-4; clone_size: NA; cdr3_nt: TGTGCCAGCAGCCGCGGACAGACAACTAATGAAAAACTGTTTTTT; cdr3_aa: CASSRGQTTNEKLFF
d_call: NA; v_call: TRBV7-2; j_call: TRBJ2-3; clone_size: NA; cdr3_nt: TGTGCCAGCAGCTTAGTCGGGTTAGCGAGCACAGATACGCAGTATTTT; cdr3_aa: CASSLVGLASTDTQYF
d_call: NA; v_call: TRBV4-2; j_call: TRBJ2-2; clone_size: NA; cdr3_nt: TGTGCCAGCAGCCATCCGGGGAACACCGGGGAGCTGTTTTTT; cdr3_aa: CASSHPGNTGELFF
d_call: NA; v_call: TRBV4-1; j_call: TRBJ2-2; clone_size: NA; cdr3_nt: TGCGCCAGCAGCCAAGCGGCCAGGGTAATGGGGAACACCGGGGAGCTGTTTTTT; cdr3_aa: CASSQAARVMGNTGELFF
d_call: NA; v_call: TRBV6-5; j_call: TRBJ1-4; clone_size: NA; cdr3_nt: TGTGCCAGCAGTTTCGACAGAGCAACTAATGAAAAACTGTTTTTT; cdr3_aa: CASSFDRATNEKLFF
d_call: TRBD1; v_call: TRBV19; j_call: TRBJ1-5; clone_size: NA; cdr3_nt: TGTGCCAGTAGTATTTCCCCGGGACAGGGCTTTAGCAATCAGCCCCAGCATTTT; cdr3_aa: CASSISPGQGFSNQPQHF
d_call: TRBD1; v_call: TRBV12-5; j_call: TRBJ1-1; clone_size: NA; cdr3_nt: TGTGCTAGTGGTTTGGTAAGGAAGGGGGCCGTAACCGCTTTCTTT; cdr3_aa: CASGLVRKGAVTAFF
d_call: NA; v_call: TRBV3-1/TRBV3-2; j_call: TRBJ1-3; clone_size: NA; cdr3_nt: TGTGCCAGCAGCCAAGGTCGGGTAGGAGGAAACACCATATATTTT; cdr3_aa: CASSQGRVGGNTIYF
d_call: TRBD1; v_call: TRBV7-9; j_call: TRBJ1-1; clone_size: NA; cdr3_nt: TGTGCCAGCAGCTTTCGCGACAGGGCCAATGAAGCTTTCTTT; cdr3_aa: CASSFRDRANEAFF
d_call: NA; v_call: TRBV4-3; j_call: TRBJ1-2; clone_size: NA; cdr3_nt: TGCGCCAGCAGCCAGGAGGAAACGGGAGGCTACACCTTC; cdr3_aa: CASSQEETGGYTF
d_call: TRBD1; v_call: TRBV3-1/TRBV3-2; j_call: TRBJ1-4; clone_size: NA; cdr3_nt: TGTGCCAGCAGCCCGATCGGGACAGGGAATGAAAAACTGTTTTTT; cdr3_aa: CASSPIGTGNEKLFF
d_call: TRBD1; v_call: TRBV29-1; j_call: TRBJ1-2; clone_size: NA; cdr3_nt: TGCAGCGTTGATGGGCAGGGGGACCATGGCTACACCTTC; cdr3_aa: CSVDGQGDHGYTF
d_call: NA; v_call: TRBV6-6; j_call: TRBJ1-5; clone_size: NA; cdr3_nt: TGTGCCAGCAGTTACAGGCAGGGTTATCAGCCCCAGCATTTT; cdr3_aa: CASSYRQGYQPQHF
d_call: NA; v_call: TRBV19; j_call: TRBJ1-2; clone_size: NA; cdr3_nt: TGTGCCAGTAGTCGTCCCCGGGACATCAACTATGGCTACACCTTC; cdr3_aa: CASSRPRDINYGYTF
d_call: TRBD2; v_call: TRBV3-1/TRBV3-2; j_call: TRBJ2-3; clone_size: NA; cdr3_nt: TGTGCCAGCAGCCAAGGGGGCGGAGCGGGGGGAGCCCGCACAGATACGCAGTATTTT; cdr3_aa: CASSQGGGAGGARTDTQYF
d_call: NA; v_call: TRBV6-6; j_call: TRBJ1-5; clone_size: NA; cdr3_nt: TGTGCCAGCAGTTTTGACAGTGAGGAGAATCAGCCCCAGCATTTT; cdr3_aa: CASSFDSEENQPQHF
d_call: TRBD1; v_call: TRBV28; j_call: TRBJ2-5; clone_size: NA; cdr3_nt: TGTGCCAGCAGGCCGGGACAGGGGCTAGAGACCCAGTACTTC; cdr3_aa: CASRPGQGLETQYF
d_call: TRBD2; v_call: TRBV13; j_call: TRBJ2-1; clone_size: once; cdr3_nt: TGTGCCAGCAGCCTGCGGGGGGGCAGGCACAATGAGCAGTTCTTC; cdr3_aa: CASSLRGGRHNEQFF
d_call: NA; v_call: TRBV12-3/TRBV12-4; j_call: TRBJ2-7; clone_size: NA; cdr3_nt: TGTGCCAGCACCCAAAAGGGGGAGCAGTACTTC; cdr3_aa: CASTQKGEQYF
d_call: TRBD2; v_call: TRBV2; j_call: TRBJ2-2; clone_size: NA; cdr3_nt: TGTGCCAGCAGTCCTAGCGGGTACACCGGGGAGCTGTTTTTT; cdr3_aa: CASSPSGYTGELFF
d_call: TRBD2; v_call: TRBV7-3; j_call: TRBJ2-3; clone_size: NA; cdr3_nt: TGTGCCAGCAGCCGCTCACCATTGGGGGGGAGCACAGATACGCAGTATTTT; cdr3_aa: CASSRSPLGGSTDTQYF
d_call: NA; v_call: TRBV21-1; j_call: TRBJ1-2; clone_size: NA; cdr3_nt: TGTGCCAGCAGCATGACAGTTAACTATGGCTACACCTTC; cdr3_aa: CASSMTVNYGYTF
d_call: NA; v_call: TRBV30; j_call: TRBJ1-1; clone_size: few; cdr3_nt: TGTGCCTGGAGTGTACAGGGTTTAGGGAACACTGAAGCTTTCTTT; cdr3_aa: CAWSVQGLGNTEAFF
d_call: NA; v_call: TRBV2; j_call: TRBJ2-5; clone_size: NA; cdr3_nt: TGTGCCAGCAACATGGGCAGCCAAGAGACCCAGTACTTC; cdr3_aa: CASNMGSQETQYF
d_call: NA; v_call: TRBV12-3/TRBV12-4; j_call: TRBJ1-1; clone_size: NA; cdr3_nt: TGTGCCAGCAGTTTAGTACGGGGCACTGAAGCTTTCTTT; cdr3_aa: CASSLVRGTEAFF
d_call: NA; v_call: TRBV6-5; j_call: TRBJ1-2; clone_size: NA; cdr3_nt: TGTGCCAGCAGTTACGAACAGGGAGACTATGGCTACACCTTC; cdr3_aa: CASSYEQGDYGYTF
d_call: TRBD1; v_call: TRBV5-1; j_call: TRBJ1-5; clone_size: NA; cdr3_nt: TGCGCCAGCAGCCTAGGGACAGCCGGACTCAATCAGCCCCAGCATTTT; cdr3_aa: CASSLGTAGLNQPQHF
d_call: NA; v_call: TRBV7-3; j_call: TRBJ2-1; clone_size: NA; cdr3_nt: TGTGCCAGCAGCTTGGTCAGCTCCTACAATGAGCAGTTCTTC; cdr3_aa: CASSLVSSYNEQFF
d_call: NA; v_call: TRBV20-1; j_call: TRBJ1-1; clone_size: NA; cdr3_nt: TGCAGCCCTCTTCTTGACACTGAAGCTTTCTTT; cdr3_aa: CSPLLDTEAFF